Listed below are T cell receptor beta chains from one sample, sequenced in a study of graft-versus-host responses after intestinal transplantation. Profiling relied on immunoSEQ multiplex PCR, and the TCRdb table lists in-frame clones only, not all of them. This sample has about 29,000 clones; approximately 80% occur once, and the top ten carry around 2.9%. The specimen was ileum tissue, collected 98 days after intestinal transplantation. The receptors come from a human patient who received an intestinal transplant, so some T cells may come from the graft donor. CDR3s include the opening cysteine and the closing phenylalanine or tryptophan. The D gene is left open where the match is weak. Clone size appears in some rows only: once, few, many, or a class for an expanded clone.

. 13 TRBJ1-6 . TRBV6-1 TGTGCCAGCAGGGACGTAACGAATTCACCCCTCCACTTT CASRDVTNSPLHF
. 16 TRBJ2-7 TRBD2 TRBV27 TGTGCCAGCAGTTTAAAGGGGGGACTAGCCTTGATAGCGCAGTACTTC CASSLKGGLALIAQYF
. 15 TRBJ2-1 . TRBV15 TGTGCCACCAGCAGAGATCTCTCACTGGGCAATGAGCAGTTCTTC CATSRDLSLGNEQFF
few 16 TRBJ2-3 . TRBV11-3 TGTGCCAGCAGCTTAAGACGAGTTCCGTTCGGGGATACGCAGTATTTT CASSLRRVPFGDTQYF
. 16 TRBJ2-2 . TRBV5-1 TGCGCCAGCAGTTTCGCTCCGGGCCACGGGGCCGGGGAGCTGTTTTTT CASSFAPGHGAGELFF
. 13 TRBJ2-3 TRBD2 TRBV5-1 TGCGCCAGCCGGACTAGCGGGGCAGATACGCAGTATTTT CASRTSGADTQYF
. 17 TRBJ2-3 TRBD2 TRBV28 TGTGCCAGCAGTCGGCTAGCGGGGGGGCCTAGGGCAGATACGCAGTATTTT CASSRLAGGPRADTQYF
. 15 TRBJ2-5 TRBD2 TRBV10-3 TGTGCCATCAGTGAGTCGCGGGGGGCCGAAGAGACCCAGTACTTC CAISESRGAEETQYF
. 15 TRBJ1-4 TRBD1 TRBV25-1 TGTGCCAGCAGTGCTGACAGGGCCTCAAATGAAAAACTGTTTTTT CASSADRASNEKLFF
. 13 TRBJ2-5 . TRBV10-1 TGCGCCAGCAGTGAGGACAGGCAAGAGACCCAGTACTTC CASSEDRQETQYF
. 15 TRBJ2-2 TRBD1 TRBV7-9 TGTGCCAGCAATAGGGACAGGGGAGGCACCGGGGAGCTGTTTTTT CASNRDRGGTGELFF
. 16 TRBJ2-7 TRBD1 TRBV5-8 TGTGCCAGCAGCCCCAAGGGCGGACAGGGGGCCTACGAGCAGTACTTC CASSPKGGQGAYEQYF
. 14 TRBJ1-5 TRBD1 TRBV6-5 TGTGCCAGCAGGGACGGACAGGGAAGACAGCCCCAGCATTTT CASRDGQGRQPQHF
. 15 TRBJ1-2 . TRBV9 TGTGCCAGCAGCGTAGAACCGCAGGGCAGGGATGGCTACACCTTC CASSVEPQGRDGYTF
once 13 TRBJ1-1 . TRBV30 TGTGCCTGGAGCACAGACAGGCTCACTGAAGCTTTCTTT CAWSTDRLTEAFF
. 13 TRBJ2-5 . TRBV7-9 TGTGCCAGCAGCCGAGGGGGACAAGAGACCCAGTACTTC CASSRGGQETQYF
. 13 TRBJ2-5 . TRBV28 TGTGCCAGCAGTTTAAGCGGAGGAGAGACCCAGTACTTC CASSLSGGETQYF
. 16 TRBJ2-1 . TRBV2 TGTGCCAGCAGTGAATTCCCAGACAGCCCCCCCTTAGGGCAGTTCTTC CASSEFPDSPPLGQFF
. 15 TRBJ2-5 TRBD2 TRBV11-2 TGTGCCAGCAGCTTAGTAAGCGGGGGCCAAGAGACCCAGTACTTC CASSLVSGGQETQYF
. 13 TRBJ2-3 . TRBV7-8 TGTGCCAGCAGTCTAACATCCGGAGATACGCAGTATTTT CASSLTSGDTQYF
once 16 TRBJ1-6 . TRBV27 TGTGCCAGCAGTTTATATACCAACAGGGCGGACTCACCCCTCCACTTT CASSLYTNRADSPLHF
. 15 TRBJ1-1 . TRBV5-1 TGCGCCAGCAGCTCCGAAATCCGACAGGCCCCTGAAGCTTTCTTT CASSSEIRQAPEAFF